The next 18 T cell receptor beta chains were all read from a single sample in a study of blood T cell repertoires in COVID-19. TCRdb's table, derived via immunoSEQ multiplex PCR, lists solely in-frame clones and lacks some. The sample has approximately 210,000 clones, about 90% seen once. The sequenced material came from peripheral blood. Every receptor here comes from a man aged 30 to 45 with acute or convalescent COVID-19.

This rearrangement joins TRBV19 to TRBJ2-1, with TRBD1 matching 8 bases. V was clipped by 1 base and J by 6 bases; unmatched bases: 11. CDR3 size: 17 residues. CDR1 is LNHDA and CDR2 is SQIVND in the germline V gene (reference sequence). CDR3 protein: CASSIARGQGVGNEQFF. CDR3 bases: TGTGCCAGTAGTATAGCCCGAGGACAGGGAGTAGGCAATGAGCAGTTCTTC.

This chain uses TRBV7-2 with TRBJ1-4; D possibly corresponds to TRBD1 (5 bases). There are 15 residues in the CDR3. Germline V gives CDR1 SGHTA, CDR2 FQGNSA. With 5 bases removed from V and 0 bases from J, the gap between germline ends came to 10 bases. CDR3 sequence reads: CASSVTGATNEKLFF. CDR3 sequence (DNA): TGTGCCAGCAGCGTCACAGGAGCAACTAATGAAAAACTGTTTTTT.

This chain connects TRBV3-1 (or the pseudogene TRBV3-2) to TRBJ2-7; maybe TRBD2 (6 bases). CDR1 and CDR2 from the germline V gene are LGHDT and YNNKEL (reference sequence). The germline V and J ends were trimmed by 10 bases and 3 bases, with 13 bases remaining between them. The CDR3 runs 12 residues. This chain's CDR3 is CATSGEGYEQYF. CDR3 nucleotide sequence: TGTGCCACATCGGGAGAGGGCTACGAGCAGTACTTC.

The chain is built from TRBV4-1 and TRBJ2-7, with 11 positions matching TRBD2. The trim removed 4 bases at V and 5 bases at J, leaving 10 bases unmatched. CDR3 length: 16 residues. Per germline, CDR1 MGHRA and CDR2 YSYEKL. CDR3 region: CASSLTLAGGLHEQYF. CDR3 nucleotides: TGCGCCAGCAGCCTAACTTTAGCGGGGGGGCTTCACGAGCAGTACTTC.

The chain is built from TRBV3-1 (or the pseudogene TRBV3-2) and TRBJ2-5; 9 bases are a match to TRBD2. Germline V gene data show CDR1 as LGHDT and CDR2 as YNNKEL (reference sequence). The length of the CDR3 is 15 residues. J gave up 1 base and V 7 bases, and 7 bases lay outside the gene matches. This CDR3 reads CASNPFSGSQETQYF. DNA of the CDR3: TGTGCCAGCAACCCCTTTAGCGGGAGCCAAGAGACCCAGTACTTC.

V gene TRBV4-1 combines with J gene TRBJ1-4; D is perhaps TRBD1 (6 bases). V was shortened by 1 base and J by 3 bases, with 15 bases between the two germline ends. The CDR3 loop spans 17 amino acids. Per germline, CDR1 MGHRA and CDR2 YSYEKL. DNA for the CDR3: TGCGCCAGCAGCCAAGTAACTGCAGGGGTCGCTAATGAAAAACTGTTTTTT. Protein product: CASSQVTAGVANEKLFF.

This chain connects TRBV28 to TRBJ1-6; D is perhaps TRBD1 (6 bases). With 5 bases removed from V and 9 bases from J, the gap between germline ends came to 17 bases. Germline values: CDR1 MDHEN, CDR2 SYDVKM. This CDR3 is built from 15 residues. The CDR3 coding sequence is TGTGCCAGCAGTCCTCAACAGGGAGCGAGTTCACCCCTCCACTTT. Its protein product is CASSPQQGASSPLHF.

The rearrangement joins TRBV29-1 to TRBJ1-2, with D possibly being TRBD1 (5 bases). The CDR3 has 16 amino acids. Germline V gene data show CDR1 as SQVTM and CDR2 as ANQGSEA. The germline V and J ends were trimmed by 5 bases and 0 bases, with 19 bases remaining between them. CDR3: CSVNVRGRLANYGYTF. CDR3 coding DNA: TGCAGCGTTAATGTAAGGGGCCGCCTAGCTAACTATGGCTACACCTTC.

The V call is TRBV5-1, the J call TRBJ2-7; D might be TRBD2 (6 bases). Trimming took 4 bases from V and 2 from J, leaving 13 bases between them. Germline values: CDR1 SGHRS, CDR2 YFSETQ. CDR3 length: 14 amino acids. The CDR3 protein is CASSVSSATYEQYF. The CDR3 region has the DNA TGCGCCAGCAGCGTATCTAGCGCAACCTACGAGCAGTACTTC.

This chain uses TRBV4-1 with TRBJ2-3; TRBD2 is a possible D gene (5 bases). CDR1 is MGHRA and CDR2 is YSYEKL in the germline V gene. Between the trimmed V and J ends, which lost 1 base and 2 bases, there was a span of 16 bases. The CDR3 runs 17 residues. The CDR3 loop is CASSQGGNILPTDTQYF. The CDR3 DNA reads as TGCGCCAGCAGCCAAGGAGGGAATATCCTCCCCACAGATACGCAGTATTTT.

The sample holds one count of this clone. The J gene is TRBJ2-2, the V gene TRBV5-1; 7 bases line up with TRBD1. CDR3 size: 15 residues. The ends lost 4 bases at V and 4 bases at J; junction bases unmatched: 7. Germline lookup yields CDR1 SGHRS and CDR2 YFSETQ. CDR3 DNA: TGCGCCAGCAGCGTGACAGGGCCCTTCACCGGGGAGCTGTTTTTT. Translation gives CASSVTGPFTGELFF.

The genes are TRBV19 and TRBJ2-3, with D possibly matching TRBD1 (6 bases). V was clipped by 10 bases and J by 2 bases, with 13 bases between them. The germline gives CDR1 LNHDA, CDR2 SQIVND (reference sequence). The CDR3 sequence is 13 residues long. CDR3 DNA sequence: TGTGCCACCGTTGGGACACTCACAGATACGCAGTATTTT. Translated: CATVGTLTDTQYF.

V usage is TRBV5-1 and J usage is TRBJ2-5; 9 nucleotides match TRBD2. Germline loops: CDR1 SGHRS, CDR2 YFSETQ. Losses at the gene ends were 2 bases for V and 6 bases for J; bases not matched to a gene: 8. This CDR3 has 15 amino acids. The CDR3 reads CASSLQAGGHKTQYF. The CDR3 DNA reads TGCGCCAGCAGCTTACAAGCGGGGGGCCATAAGACCCAGTACTTC.

V is TRBV30 and J is TRBJ1-6, with 7 bases identical to TRBD1. The CDR3 covers 12 residues. Trimming cost V 2 bases and J 9 bases; bases outside gene matches: 1. The germline gives CDR1 GTSNPN, CDR2 SVGIG (reference sequence). The CDR3 loop reads CAWSHRGSPLHF. In nucleotides, the CDR3 is TGTGCCTGGAGTCACAGGGGTTCACCCCTCCACTTT.

The V call is TRBV28, the J call TRBJ2-4; 12 bases match TRBD1. CDR3 size: 16 residues. The V gene's germline CDR1 is MDHEN and CDR2 SYDVKM. After removal of 2 bases from V and 7 bases from J, the junction contained 6 bases not matched to a gene. The CDR3 reads CASSLGGTGGRNIQYF. CDR3 DNA sequence: TGTGCCAGCAGTTTAGGCGGGACAGGGGGCCGGAACATTCAGTACTTC.

This chain connects TRBV28 to TRBJ2-7, with TRBD1 as a possible D gene (5 bases). The length of the CDR3 is 12 residues. V lost 7 bases and J lost 1, with 8 bases in between. Germline V gene sequence: CDR1 MDHEN, CDR2 SYDVKM. CDR3 DNA sequence: TGTGCCAGCAATAGGGGTTCCTACGAGCAGTACTTC. Its translation is CASNRGSYEQYF. Full variable domain (rest looked up from reference TRBV28 and TRBJ2-7): DVKVTQSSRYLVKRTGEKVFLECVQDMDHENMFWYRQDPGLGLRLIYFSYDVKMKEKGDIPEGYSVSREKKERFSLILESASTNQTSMYLCASNRGSYEQYFGPGTRLTVT.

This clone was counted only a few times. This sequence joins TRBV6-5 and TRBJ1-6, with TRBD1 matching 8 bases. J gave up 11 bases and V 9 bases, and 3 bases lay outside the gene matches. The CDR3 is made up of 11 amino acids. The germline gives CDR1 MNHEY, CDR2 SVGAGI. The CDR3 nucleotides read TGTGCCAGTAGACAGGGGCCACCCCTCCACTTT. This codes for CASRQGPPLHF.

The rearrangement uses TRBV27 and TRBJ1-2; TRBD1 agrees at 8 bases. This CDR3 has 13 amino acids. Losses at the gene ends were 4 bases for V and 6 bases for J; bases not matched to a gene: 4. Germline V gives CDR1 MNHEY, CDR2 SMNVEV (reference sequence). CDR3 loop: CASSSRGLNGYTF. The DNA of the CDR3 is TGTGCCAGCAGTTCCAGGGGGCTCAATGGCTACACCTTC.